The 19 T cell receptor beta chains in this list originate from one sample, sequenced in a study of T cells in tuberculosis. This table comes from immunoSEQ multiplex PCR, and its TCRdb copy is limited to in-frame clones, with some not included. The sample gives tens of thousands of clones, almost 95% of which show up once; roughly 12% is in the top ten. The specimen was PBMCs. The source is a donor aged 10-29 years with latent tuberculosis or without tuberculosis infection. Some clones in this sample may be carry-over from other donors' samples.

The chain has TRBV25-1 and TRBJ1-1; TRBD1 matches at 9 bases. V lost 3 bases and J lost 1; bases outside the gene matches: 12. The CDR3 is 18 residues long. Germline V gene data show CDR1 as MGHDK and CDR2 as SYGVNS. The CDR3 reads CASSDRIGTGLENTEAFF. In DNA form, the CDR3 reads TGTGCCAGCAGTGACCGGATCGGGACAGGGCTCGAGAACACTGAAGCTTTCTTT. Looking up the rest from reference TRBV25-1 and TRBJ1-1 gives the full variable domain: EADIYQTPRYLVIGTGKKITLECSQTMGHDKMYWYQQDPGMELHLIHYSYGVNSTEKGDLSSESTVSRIRTEHFPLTLESARPSHTSQYLCASSDRIGTGLENTEAFFGQGTRLTVV.

The J gene is TRBJ2-1, the V gene TRBV10-1, with a possible D match to TRBD1 (6 bases). The CDR3 has 11 residues. V lost 8 bases, J lost 9 bases, and 11 bases lay in between. Germline V gives CDR1 WNHNN, CDR2 SYGVQD (reference sequence). The CDR3: CASGGQLEQFF. The CDR3, as DNA: TGCGCCAGCGGTGGACAGCTTGAGCAGTTCTTC.

CDR3 sequence (DNA): TGTGCCAGCAGCTTAATTATGGGCAGGATAGAGACCCAGTACTTC. This codes for CASSLIMGRIETQYF. J is TRBJ2-5 and V is TRBV11-2, with D unclear. The CDR3 loop spans 15 amino acids. Trimming pared 2 bases from V and 4 bases from J, leaving 14 bases between. Germline V CDR1 and CDR2: SGHAT, FQNNGV.

The chain has TRBV4-1 and TRBJ1-4, with D unclear. The CDR3 consists of 14 residues. Trimming stripped 4 bases from V and 6 bases from J, with 12 bases between. The germline V gene has CDR1 MGHRA and CDR2 YSYEKL. CDR3 loop: CASSLLTRDEKLFF. The DNA of the CDR3 is TGCGCCAGCAGCCTACTTACGCGGGATGAAAAACTGTTTTTT.

The CDR3 bases are TGTGCCAGCTCACCCGACAGGGGGCTAAATCAGCCCCAGCATTTT. It encodes CASSPDRGLNQPQHF. This chain joins TRBV18 and TRBJ1-5, with 10 nucleotides matching TRBD1. Looked up from germline, CDR1 is KGHSH and CDR2 is LQKENI. CDR3 size: 15 residues. V was clipped by 3 bases and J by 4 bases; unmatched bases: 3.

J is TRBJ1-4 and V is TRBV4-3, with D perhaps TRBD1 (6 bases). This CDR3 has 19 residues. Germline assignment: CDR1 LGHNA and CDR2 YSLEER. V was cut by 3 bases and J by 5 bases, with 25 bases left in between. CDR3 nucleotide sequence: TGCGCCAGCAGCCATCGGGCGATGGGACAAAGGGGAGCGAATGAAAAACTGTTTTTT. Translated: CASSHRAMGQRGANEKLFF.

The CDR3 here is CASQRGFTDTQYF. For the CDR3, the DNA is TGTGCCAGCCAAAGGGGGTTTACAGATACGCAGTATTTT. The V gene is TRBV11-2, the J gene TRBJ2-3; a possible D gene is TRBD1 (6 bases). Germline lookup yields CDR1 SGHAT and CDR2 FQNNGV. This CDR3 spans 13 amino acids. The ends were cut back, 8 bases at V and 3 bases at J, with 12 bases in the middle.

The chain couples TRBV11-2 to TRBJ1-2; D perhaps matches TRBD1 (5 bases). The CDR3 is 14 residues long. Germline CDR1 is SGHAT and CDR2 is FQNNGV. The germline V and J ends were trimmed by 4 bases and 2 bases, with 11 bases remaining between them. This CDR3 is CASSSGQSNYGYTF. In nucleotides, the CDR3 is TGTGCCAGCAGCTCCGGACAATCGAACTATGGCTACACCTTC.

This chain links TRBV6-5 with TRBJ1-1, with no clear D. The CDR3 is made up of 16 amino acids. Trimming took off 0 bases at V and 6 bases at J, with 17 bases between the two ends. Germline CDR1 MNHEY, CDR2 SVGAGI. The CDR3 DNA sequence: TGTGCCAGCAGTTACTCGAAACCAGGCCTGCAGGCTGAAGCTTTCTTT. Encoded protein: CASSYSKPGLQAEAFF.

The genes are TRBV20-1 and TRBJ1-1, with D possibly matching TRBD1 (5 bases). With 6 bases removed from V and 12 bases from J, the gap between germline ends came to 17 bases. In germline, CDR1 is DFQATT, CDR2 SNEGSKA (reference sequence). The CDR3 sequence is 11 residues long. CDR3 amino acids: CSAQEWGESFF. The CDR3 DNA reads TGCAGTGCCCAGGAGTGGGGGGAGTCTTTCTTT.

This clone was recorded once. V usage is TRBV11-2 and J usage is TRBJ2-7; D gene ambiguous. Germline assignment: CDR1 SGHAT and CDR2 FQNNGV. Trimming removed 5 bases from V and 2 bases from J, with 19 bases in between. There are 16 residues in the CDR3. The DNA for the CDR3 is TGTGCCAGCAGCCCCCCCGGGTCAGTGACCCCCTACGAGCAGTACTTC. This translates into CASSPPGSVTPYEQYF.

The V call is TRBV13, the J call TRBJ2-7; 7 bases match TRBD2. The germline V gene encodes CDR1 PRHDT and CDR2 FYEKMQ (reference sequence). The length of the CDR3 is 13 residues. V was clipped by 4 bases and J by 2 bases; unmatched bases: 2. CDR3 in DNA: TGTGCCAGCAGCTGGGGAGGGACCTACGAGCAGTACTTC. Translated: CASSWGGTYEQYF.

The genes are TRBV6-6 and TRBJ2-7; 9 bases align to TRBD1. The CDR3 length is 15 residues. V shed 7 bases, J shed 2 bases, and the junction held 9 bases outside the gene matches. Looked up from germline, CDR1 is MNHNY and CDR2 is SVGAGI (reference sequence). The CDR3 region has the DNA TGTGCCAGCACTCCCACAGGGGGCATTGCCTACGAGCAGTACTTC. This gives the protein CASTPTGGIAYEQYF.

The chain joins TRBV5-4 to TRBJ1-2, with D perhaps matching TRBD1 (6 bases). Trimming stripped 8 bases from V and 8 bases from J, with 19 bases between. This CDR3 has 13 amino acids. Germline V gene sequence: CDR1 SGHNT, CDR2 YYREEE (reference sequence). The CDR3 bases are TGTGCCAGTAGCGGGGGGGCCCAAGGGGGCTACACCTTC. Its protein is CASSGGAQGGYTF.

This sequence joins TRBV30 and TRBJ1-1, with D maybe TRBD1 (6 bases). CDR3 length: 14 amino acids. The V end lost 6 bases, the J end lost 1 base, and 15 bases lay between the germline ends. Germline CDR1 and CDR2: GTSNPN and SVGIG (reference sequence). The CDR3 DNA is TGTGCCTGCGCCCCCCGGACAGCGAACACTGAAGCTTTCTTT. Encoded protein: CACAPRTANTEAFF.

J is TRBJ2-1 and V is TRBV15, with D possibly TRBD1 on 6 matching bases. Looked up from germline, CDR1 is LNHNV and CDR2 is YYDKDF (reference sequence). With 3 bases removed from V and 0 bases from J, the gap between germline ends came to 9 bases. The CDR3 consists of 15 residues. CDR3 amino acids: CATSSRQASYNEQFF. DNA of the CDR3: TGTGCCACCAGCAGCCGACAGGCCTCCTACAATGAGCAGTTCTTC. Combining the CDR3 with reference TRBV15 and TRBJ2-1 gives the whole variable domain DAMVIQNPRYQVTQFGKPVTLSCSQTLNHNVMYWYQQKSSQAPKLLFHYYDKDFNNEADTPDNFQSRRPNTSFCFLDIRSPGLGDTAMYLCATSSRQASYNEQFFGPGTRLTVL.

The rearrangement links TRBV9 to TRBJ1-1; a weak D match, TRBD1 (5 bases). This CDR3 comprises 14 residues. Germline loops: CDR1 SGDLS, CDR2 YYNGEE. With 3 bases removed from V and 6 bases from J, the gap between germline ends came to 15 bases. As DNA, the CDR3 is TGTGCCAGCAGCGCCCGACAGAAGGGCGCTGAAGCTTTCTTT. Residues: CASSARQKGAEAFF.

V usage is TRBV6-5 and J usage is TRBJ1-2; 9 bases fit TRBD1. J lost 8 bases, V lost 2 bases, and 3 bases had no gene match. This CDR3 spans 13 amino acids. CDR1 is MNHEY, CDR2 SVGAGI, per germline. CDR3 amino acids: CASSYTGGFGYTF. CDR3 sequence (DNA): TGTGCCAGCAGTTACACAGGGGGCTTCGGCTACACCTTC.

The chain uses TRBV9 and TRBJ2-2, with 7 positions matching TRBD2. The V gene end was trimmed by 5 bases and the J gene end by 5 bases; junction bases not matched to a gene: 12. The CDR3 has 16 residues. Germline CDR1 is SGDLS and CDR2 is YYNGEE. The chain's CDR3 is CASSVTPRGVTGELFF. CDR3 DNA: TGTGCCAGCAGTGTCACCCCTCGGGGGGTGACCGGGGAGCTGTTTTTT.